These 8 T cell receptor beta chains were all obtained from the same sample, sequenced in a study of T-cell memory formation after mild COVID-19. TCRdb re-derived calls from the 5' RACE reads in MiXCR, one entry per CDR3 protein. Of about 290,000 distinct CDR3 sequences listed, roughly 15% are singletons. The sequenced sample consisted of PBMCs or a T cell subset sorted from them (not recorded which). Receptors originate from a man aged 18 to 29 who had mild COVID-19 (a few samples of this study predate the infection). Cell type and time point are not known.

The chain joins TRBV29-1 to TRBJ1-5; D unresolved. Germline V gene lookup returns CDR1 SQVTM and CDR2 ANQGSEA. V dropped 4 bases and J dropped 5 bases, with 12 bases sitting between them. The CDR3 has 13 amino acids. CDR3 in DNA: TGCAGCGTTGGAGACAATCCCGATCAGCCCCAGCATTTT. This sequence encodes CSVGDNPDQPQHF.

The gene calls are TRBV5-4 and TRBJ1-4, with TRBD1 matching 7 bases. This CDR3 is 15 amino acids long. Germline lookup yields CDR1 SGHNT and CDR2 YYREEE (reference sequence). With 0 bases clipped from V and 8 bases from J, the junction kept 7 bases outside the gene matches. CDR3 nucleotides: TGTGCCAGCAGCTTGGCAGGGGGGAACGGAGAAAAACTGTTTTTT. As protein: CASSLAGGNGEKLFF. The complete variable domain, with remaining parts taken from reference TRBV5-4 and TRBJ1-4, reads ETGVTQSPTHLIKTRGQQVTLRCSSQSGHNTVSWYQQALGQGPQFIFQYYREEENGRGNFPPRFSGLQFPNYSSELNVNALELDDSALYLCASSLAGGNGEKLFFGSGTQLSVL.

V gene TRBV5-1 combines with J gene TRBJ1-1; perhaps TRBD1 as D (5 bases). Germline values: CDR1 SGHRS, CDR2 YFSETQ. V was shortened by 6 bases and J by 3 bases, with 18 bases between the two germline ends. The CDR3 is made up of 15 amino acids. CDR3: CASTATGGGYTEAFF. The CDR3 DNA is TGCGCCAGCACCGCCACCGGGGGAGGGTACACTGAAGCTTTCTTT.

This clonotype was detected ten times or more. The rearrangement links TRBV3-1 to TRBJ2-3; TRBD2 matches at 8 bases. In germline, CDR1 is LGHDT, CDR2 YNNKEL (reference sequence). J was trimmed by 3 bases and V by 0 bases; bases with no gene match: 11. The CDR3 extends over 18 amino acids. The CDR3 region is CASSQDGGGGSSTDTQYF. The DNA of the CDR3 is TGTGCCAGCAGCCAAGATGGAGGCGGGGGGAGCTCAACAGATACGCAGTATTTT.

The V call is TRBV5-1, the J call TRBJ2-7, with 9 bases that match TRBD1. The CDR3 runs to 14 residues. V shed 5 bases, J shed 1 base, and the junction held 4 bases outside the gene matches. From germline, CDR1 is SGHRS and CDR2 YFSETQ. The CDR3: CASRRGQGSYEQYF. Written as DNA, the CDR3 is TGCGCCAGCAGACGGGGACAGGGTTCCTACGAGCAGTACTTC. The full variable domain, with the rest looked up from reference TRBV5-1 and TRBJ2-7, is KAGVTQTPRYLIKTRGQQVTLSCSPISGHRSVSWYQQTPGQGLQFLFEYFSETQRNKGNFPGRFSGRQFSNSRSEMNVSTLELGDSALYLCASRRGQGSYEQYFGPGTRLTVT.

This clonotype appeared a few times. The chain uses TRBV6-2 or TRBV6-3 and TRBJ1-2; no clear D. The V gene's germline CDR1 is MNHEY and CDR2 SVGEGT. The CDR3 covers 12 residues. Trimming removed 6 bases at V and 7 bases at J, with 12 bases between. CDR3 residues: CASSERPGGYTF. DNA of the CDR3: TGTGCCAGCAGCGAGCGGCCGGGTGGCTACACCTTC.

The chain uses TRBV20-1 and TRBJ2-6; D might be TRBD2 (6 bases). The CDR3 consists of 14 residues. V was pared by 6 bases and J by 0 bases, with 9 bases between. Germline CDR1 reads DFQATT; CDR2 reads SNEGSKA (reference sequence). CDR3 bases: TGCAGTGCCTGGAGGGACTCTGGGGCCAACGTCCTGACTTTC. It codes for CSAWRDSGANVLTF.

The V gene is TRBV27, the J gene TRBJ2-3; D is uncertain. The CDR3 totals 13 residues. The ends were cut back, 3 bases at V and 5 bases at J, with 9 bases in the middle. Per the germline V gene, CDR1 is MNHEY and CDR2 is SMNVEV (reference sequence). The CDR3 nucleotides read TGTGCCAGCAGTTTCACTGGGCGAGATACGCAGTATTTT. The encoded protein is CASSFTGRDTQYF.